A single T cell receptor beta chain is shown here with its context. The protocol was immunoSEQ multiplex PCR, while the TCRdb copy is restricted to in-frame clones and leaves out a portion. The sample lists tens of thousands of clones, about 81% occurring once. This record comes from a study of OX40 agonist ivuxolimab in advanced cancers. Background on the study: As their treatment, patients were administered ivuxolimab, an agonistic anti-OX40 (CD134) antibody.

Samples of blood were obtained at baseline, on cycle 4 day 1, and on cycle 7 day 1. CDR1 and CDR2 from the germline V gene are SGHAT and FQNNGV. V lost 1 base and J lost 4, with 14 bases in between. The CDR3 contains 16 residues. The sequences come from CD4+ or CD8+ T cells sorted from blood, collected in a trial of the OX40 agonist ivuxolimab. The chain employs TRBV11-2 and TRBJ2-1; possible D gene TRBD2, 6 bases. This TCR came from an adult with an advanced solid tumor such as melanoma, head and neck, liver or kidney cancer. CDR3: CASSLVGLASYNEQFF. CDR3 DNA sequence: TGTGCCAGCAGCTTAGTGGGGCTAGCGAGTTACAATGAGCAGTTCTTC.